The T cell receptor (beta chain) under discussion was sequenced for a study of T cell repertoires in cytomegalovirus infection. Looking at the study overall: It was the public TCR beta signatures that indicated both CMV infection and matching HLA type.

This clonotype was observed a handful of times. The antigen is undetermined. TCRdb re-analysed the reads in MiXCR, keeping a single row per CDR3 protein. Among 700,000 to 900,000 distinct CDR3 sequences, 25% to 35% were seen once, and the ten largest hold roughly 14%. The CDR3 is made up of 15 amino acids. Trimming left V 6 bases short and J 0 bases short, with 15 bases between. Germline values: CDR1 MGHRA, CDR2 YSYEKL. The material sequenced was cultured CD8+ T cells from PBMCs, taken from culture after CMV antigen stimulation. The chain has TRBV4-1 and TRBJ2-7, with D perhaps matching TRBD1 (6 bases). The source is a human donor in good health (CMV status not recorded). Some clones in this sample may be carry-over from other donors' samples. The CDR3 DNA reads TGCGCCAGCAGACGTATGGACAGCGGCTCCTACGAGCAGTACTTC. Protein product: CASRRMDSGSYEQYF.